The clone carrying this T cell receptor beta chain occurred a few times. What it binds is not known. This sample was taken from a study of CD8+ T cells in alopecia areata. Overall study findings and caveats: Treatment with tofacitinib significantly lowered scalp clonality and reduced expanded CD8+ clones among the top 100.

Treatment defined: oral pan-JAK inhibitor, 5-10 mg twice daily. cDNA reverse transcribed from extracted RNA served as the sequencing template. Generated by immunoSEQ multiplex PCR, the TCRdb table keeps only in-frame clones and is missing some. The sample has some 120,000 clones, roughly 55% seen once. In germline, CDR1 is WSHSY, CDR2 SAAADI. Trimming pared 0 bases from V and 3 bases from J, leaving 3 bases between. The length of the CDR3 is 12 residues. The TCR originated in a human donor with alopecia areata. The genes are TRBV10-2 and TRBJ2-7; D unresolved. The sequenced sample was CD8+ T cells sorted from blood, obtained at week 24, from a patient treated with tofacitinib. CDR3 in amino acids: CASSESHYEQYF. The CDR3 DNA is TGCGCCAGCAGTGAGTCCCACTACGAGCAGTACTTC.